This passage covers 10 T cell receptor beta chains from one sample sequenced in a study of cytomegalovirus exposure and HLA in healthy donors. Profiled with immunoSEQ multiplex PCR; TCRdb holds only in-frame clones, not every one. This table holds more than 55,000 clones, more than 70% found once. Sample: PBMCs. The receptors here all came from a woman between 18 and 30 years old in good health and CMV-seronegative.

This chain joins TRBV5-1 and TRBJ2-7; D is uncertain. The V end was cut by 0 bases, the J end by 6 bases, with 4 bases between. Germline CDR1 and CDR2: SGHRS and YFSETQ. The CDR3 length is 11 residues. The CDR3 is CASSLEAEQYF. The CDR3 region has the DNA TGCGCCAGCAGCTTGGAAGCCGAGCAGTACTTC.

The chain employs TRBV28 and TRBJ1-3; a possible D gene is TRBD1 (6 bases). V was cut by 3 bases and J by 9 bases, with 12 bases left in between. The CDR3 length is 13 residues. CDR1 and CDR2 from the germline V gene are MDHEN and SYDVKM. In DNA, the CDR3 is TGTGCCAGCAGTTTTGGGGGCGGGAGCACCATATATTTT. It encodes CASSFGGGSTIYF.

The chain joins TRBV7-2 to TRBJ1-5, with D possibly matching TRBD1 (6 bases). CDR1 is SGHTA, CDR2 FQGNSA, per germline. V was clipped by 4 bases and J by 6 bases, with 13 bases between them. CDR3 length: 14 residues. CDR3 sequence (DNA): TGTGCCAGCAGCTATAACAGGGTGGGTCAGCCCCAGCATTTT. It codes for CASSYNRVGQPQHF.

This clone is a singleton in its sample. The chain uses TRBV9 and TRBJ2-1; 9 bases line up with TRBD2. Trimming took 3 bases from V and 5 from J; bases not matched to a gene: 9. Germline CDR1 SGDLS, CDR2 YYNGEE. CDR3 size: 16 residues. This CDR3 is CASSARLAERNNEQFF. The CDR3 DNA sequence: TGTGCCAGCAGCGCCAGACTAGCGGAGAGGAACAATGAGCAGTTCTTC.

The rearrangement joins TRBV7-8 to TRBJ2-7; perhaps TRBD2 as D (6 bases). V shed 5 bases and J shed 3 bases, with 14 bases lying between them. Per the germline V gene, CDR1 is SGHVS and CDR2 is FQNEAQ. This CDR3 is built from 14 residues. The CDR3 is CASSAGGVGYEQYF. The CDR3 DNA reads TGTGCCAGCAGCGCTGGCGGGGTAGGCTACGAGCAGTACTTC.

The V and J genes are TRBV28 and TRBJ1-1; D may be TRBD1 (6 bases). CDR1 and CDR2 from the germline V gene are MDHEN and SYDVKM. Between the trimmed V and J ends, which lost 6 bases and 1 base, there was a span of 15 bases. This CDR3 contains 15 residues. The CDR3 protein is CASRAPGHTNTEAFF. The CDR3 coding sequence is TGTGCCAGCAGGGCCCCGGGACACACGAACACTGAAGCTTTCTTT.

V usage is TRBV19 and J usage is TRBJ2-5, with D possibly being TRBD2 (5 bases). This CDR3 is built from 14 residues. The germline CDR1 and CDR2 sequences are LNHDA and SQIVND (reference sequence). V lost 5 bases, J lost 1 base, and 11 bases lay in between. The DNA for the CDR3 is TGTGCCAGTAGTCCGCCCGGGATCCAAGAGACCCAGTACTTC. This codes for CASSPPGIQETQYF.

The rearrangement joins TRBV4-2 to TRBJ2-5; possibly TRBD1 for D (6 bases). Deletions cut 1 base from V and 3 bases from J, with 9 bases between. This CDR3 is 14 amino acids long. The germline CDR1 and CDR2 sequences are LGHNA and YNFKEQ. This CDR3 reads CASSQVEGEETQYF. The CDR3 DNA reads TGTGCCAGCAGCCAAGTAGAGGGGGAAGAGACCCAGTACTTC.

CDR3 sequence reads: CAINRDRSSYEQYF. In nucleotides, the CDR3 is TGTGCCATCAACAGGGACAGAAGCTCCTACGAGCAGTACTTC. The chain carries TRBV10-3 and TRBJ2-7; 7 nucleotides align to TRBD1. There are 14 residues in the CDR3. Germline CDR1 ENHRY, CDR2 SYGVKD. With 7 bases clipped from V and 0 bases from J, the junction kept 6 bases outside the gene matches.

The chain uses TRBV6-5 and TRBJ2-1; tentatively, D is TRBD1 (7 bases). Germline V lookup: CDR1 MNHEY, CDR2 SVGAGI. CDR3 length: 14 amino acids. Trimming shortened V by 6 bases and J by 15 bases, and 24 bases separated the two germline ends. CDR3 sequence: CASSGGTVPGLTFF. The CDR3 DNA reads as TGTGCCAGCAGCGGCGGGACAGTACCGGGACTTACGTTCTTC.